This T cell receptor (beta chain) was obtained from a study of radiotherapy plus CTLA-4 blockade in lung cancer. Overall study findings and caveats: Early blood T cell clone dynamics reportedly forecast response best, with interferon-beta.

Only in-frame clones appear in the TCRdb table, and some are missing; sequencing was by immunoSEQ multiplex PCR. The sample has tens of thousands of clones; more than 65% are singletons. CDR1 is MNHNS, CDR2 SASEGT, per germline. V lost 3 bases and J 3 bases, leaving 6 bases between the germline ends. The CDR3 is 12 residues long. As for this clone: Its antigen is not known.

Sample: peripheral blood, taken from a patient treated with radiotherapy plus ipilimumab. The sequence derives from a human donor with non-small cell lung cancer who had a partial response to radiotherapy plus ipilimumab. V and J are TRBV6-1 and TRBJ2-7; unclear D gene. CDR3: CASSDPLYEQYF. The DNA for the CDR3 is TGTGCCAGCAGTGATCCACTCTACGAGCAGTACTTC.